These 24 T cell receptor beta chains came from one sample sequenced in a study of T cell responses to AZD1222 COVID-19 vaccine. Assay used: immunoSEQ multiplex PCR; TCRdb lists only in-frame clones, some missing. The sample carries 130,000 to 150,000 clones, under 95% recorded once. Sequences were derived from peripheral blood, sampled on day 0 of AZD1222 vaccination. The receptors come from an adult in good health.

This rearrangement joins TRBV19 to TRBJ2-1, with a weak D call TRBD1 (6 bases). V was cut by 6 bases and J by 0 bases, with 9 bases left in between. The CDR3 runs 14 residues. Per the germline V gene, CDR1 is LNHDA and CDR2 is SQIVND (reference sequence). The CDR3 bases are TGTGCCAGTAGACGCAGGGGCTCCTACAATGAGCAGTTCTTC. Its translation: CASRRRGSYNEQFF.

V usage is TRBV6-2 or TRBV6-3 and J usage is TRBJ2-1; 7 bases align to TRBD1. The ends lost 4 bases at V and 5 bases at J; junction bases unmatched: 2. The CDR3 length is 13 residues. CDR1 and CDR2 (germline): MNHEY, SVGEGT. The DNA for the CDR3 is TGTGCCAGCAGTTGGGACAGTCACAATGAGCAGTTCTTC. Protein product: CASSWDSHNEQFF.

The V call is TRBV5-1, the J call TRBJ1-1; D not resolved. V lost 4 bases and J 0 bases, leaving 10 bases between the germline ends. Germline V gene lookup returns CDR1 SGHRS and CDR2 YFSETQ. There are 14 residues in the CDR3. CDR3 amino acids: CASSPSRLNTEAFF. In DNA, the CDR3 is TGCGCCAGCAGCCCTAGCCGGCTGAACACTGAAGCTTTCTTT.

The rearrangement links TRBV29-1 to TRBJ2-5; the D gene is possibly TRBD1 (6 bases). Trimming pared 4 bases from V and 6 bases from J, leaving 18 bases between. The CDR3 has 14 amino acids. The germline gives CDR1 SQVTM, CDR2 ANQGSEA. DNA for the CDR3: TGCAGCGTTGGGGGGCCGGGGCTGAGACAGACCCAGTACTTC. This encodes CSVGGPGLRQTQYF.

The chain is built from TRBV5-4 and TRBJ2-3; 10 bases align to TRBD1. The CDR3 length is 14 residues. Per germline, CDR1 SGHNT and CDR2 YYREEE (reference sequence). Unmatched junction bases numbered 3, after V lost 6 bases and J lost 2 bases. The DNA for the CDR3 is TGTGCCAGCATGGGACAGGGGTACACAGATACGCAGTATTTT. Residues: CASMGQGYTDTQYF.

The rearrangement joins TRBV7-3 to TRBJ2-6, with D hard to call. Trimming stripped 5 bases from V and 0 bases from J, with 14 bases between. Germline V gene sequence: CDR1 SGHTA, CDR2 FQGTGA. The CDR3 covers 17 residues. CDR3 in amino acids: CASSPTPNPSGANVLTF. CDR3 coding DNA: TGTGCCAGCAGCCCTACGCCCAATCCCTCTGGGGCCAACGTCCTGACTTTC.

This clone was observed once. The chain uses TRBV6-2 or TRBV6-3 and TRBJ1-4; perhaps TRBD1 as D (5 bases). This CDR3 has 14 residues. Germline CDR1 is MNHEY and CDR2 is SVGEGT. The ends were cut back, 2 bases at V and 8 bases at J, with 12 bases in the middle. This chain's CDR3 is CASSYRWDAEKLFF. The CDR3 DNA reads as TGTGCCAGCAGTTACCGGTGGGACGCGGAAAAACTGTTTTTT.

The chain joins TRBV6-2 or TRBV6-3 to TRBJ2-6, with D unclear. Germline loops: CDR1 MNHEY, CDR2 SVGEGT. CDR3 length: 18 residues. Trimming left V 0 bases short and J 3 bases short, with 15 bases between. This chain's CDR3 is CASSYSRGEHNGANVLTF. CDR3 bases: TGTGCCAGCAGTTACTCGAGAGGAGAGCACAATGGGGCCAACGTCCTGACTTTC.

The rearrangement joins TRBV5-1 to TRBJ2-7; 11 bases are a match to TRBD2. This CDR3 is 16 amino acids long. From germline, CDR1 is SGHRS and CDR2 YFSETQ. V was clipped by 4 bases and J by 0 bases; unmatched bases: 6. CDR3 loop: CASSLGLAEYSYEQYF. The CDR3 DNA sequence: TGCGCCAGCAGCCTGGGACTAGCGGAATACTCCTACGAGCAGTACTTC.

This clone appeared a single time. The CDR3 spells CASSGMNTEAFF. CDR3 nucleotides: TGTGCCAGCAGCGGGATGAACACTGAAGCTTTCTTT. The chain links TRBV12-3 or TRBV12-4 to TRBJ1-1; no clear D gene. This CDR3 spans 12 amino acids. V lost 6 bases to trimming and J lost 0 bases, with 5 bases between them.

The rearrangement links TRBV28 to TRBJ2-7; maybe TRBD1 (5 bases). V was pared by 7 bases and J by 2 bases, with 12 bases between. The CDR3 length is 13 residues. Germline-derived CDR1 and CDR2 are MDHEN and SYDVKM. DNA of the CDR3: TGTGCCAGCACCCTAGGGGAAGCCTACGAGCAGTACTTC. Protein product: CASTLGEAYEQYF.

The gene calls are TRBV5-1 and TRBJ2-4; 16 bases line up with TRBD2. This CDR3 comprises 20 residues. Germline CDR1 reads SGHRS; CDR2 reads YFSETQ. After removal of 0 bases from V and 1 base from J, the junction contained 7 bases not matched to a gene. CDR3 protein: CASSLEGTSGRAFAKNIQYF. The CDR3 DNA reads TGCGCCAGCAGCTTGGAGGGGACTAGCGGGAGGGCCTTCGCCAAAAACATTCAGTACTTC.

Only one count was recorded for this clone. V and J are TRBV5-5 and TRBJ2-7; possibly TRBD2 for D (5 bases). Germline V CDR1 and CDR2: SGHKS, YYEKEE (reference sequence). V dropped 4 bases and J dropped 6 bases, with 14 bases sitting between them. There are 13 residues in the CDR3. CDR3 in DNA: TGTGCCAGCAGCCCGAGGACCGAGGGCGAGCAGTACTTC. It is translated as CASSPRTEGEQYF. Full variable domain (missing parts from reference TRBV5-5 and TRBJ2-7): DAGVTQSPTHLIKTRGQQVTLRCSPISGHKSVSWYQQVLGQGPQFIFQYYEKEERGRGNFPDRFSARQFPNYSSELNVNALLLGDSALYLCASSPRTEGEQYFGPGTRLTVT.

The rearrangement uses TRBV4-2 and TRBJ1-1; D gene ambiguous. The germline V gene has CDR1 LGHNA and CDR2 YNFKEQ. With 0 bases removed from V and 5 bases from J, the gap between germline ends came to 19 bases. The CDR3 is 17 amino acids. The CDR3: CASSQESSALGRTEAFF. The CDR3 DNA follows: TGTGCCAGCAGCCAAGAGTCATCCGCTTTGGGTAGAACTGAAGCTTTCTTT.

The V gene is TRBV5-1, the J gene TRBJ2-7, with TRBD1 matching 9 bases. This CDR3 spans 14 amino acids. Germline CDR1 is SGHRS and CDR2 is YFSETQ. The V segment lost 4 bases and the J segment 4 bases; nucleotides outside the gene matches: 6. CDR3 region: CASSPPGTGYEQYF. Written as DNA, the CDR3 is TGCGCCAGCAGCCCCCCCGGGACAGGGTACGAGCAGTACTTC.

This chain connects TRBV5-1 to TRBJ2-6; TRBD1 matches at 10 bases. The junction had 4 bases not matched to a gene; V was cut back by 2 bases and J by 2 bases. Germline values: CDR1 SGHRS, CDR2 YFSETQ. The CDR3 runs 17 residues. Here the CDR3 DNA reads TGCGCCAGCAGCTTAACGACAGGGGGCCCTGGGGCCAACGTCCTGACTTTC. Translation gives CASSLTTGGPGANVLTF.

This rearrangement joins TRBV3-1 (or the pseudogene TRBV3-2) to TRBJ2-3, with a weak D call TRBD2 (5 bases). The ends were cut back, 1 base at V and 1 base at J, with 12 bases in the middle. Germline V gene lookup returns CDR1 LGHDT and CDR2 YNNKEL (reference sequence). The CDR3 has 16 amino acids. This chain's CDR3 is CASSQVPSAGTDTQYF. The CDR3 region has the DNA TGTGCCAGCAGCCAAGTACCCTCAGCGGGCACAGATACGCAGTATTTT.

This clone was observed a single time. The genes are TRBV19 and TRBJ2-3, with D perhaps TRBD2 (5 bases). Germline V CDR1 and CDR2: LNHDA, SQIVND (reference sequence). Trimming left V 3 bases short and J 0 bases short, with 10 bases between. CDR3 size: 15 residues. The CDR3 protein is CASSIAQRSTDTQYF. In nucleotides, the CDR3 is TGTGCCAGTAGTATCGCCCAGCGGAGCACAGATACGCAGTATTTT.

The chain carries TRBV25-1 and TRBJ1-1; 11 nucleotides align to TRBD1. The CDR3 consists of 14 residues. The V gene end was trimmed by 8 bases and the J gene end by 4 bases; junction bases not matched to a gene: 6. Per germline, CDR1 MGHDK and CDR2 SYGVNS. In DNA, the CDR3 is TGTGCCAGCCGTGGGGACAGGGGGGGCACTGAAGCTTTCTTT. It encodes CASRGDRGGTEAFF.

The V and J genes are TRBV7-3 and TRBJ2-1, with TRBD2 as a possible D gene (5 bases). V dropped 5 bases and J dropped 4 bases, with 18 bases sitting between them. The CDR3 totals 16 residues. Germline V CDR1 and CDR2: SGHTA, FQGTGA. The CDR3 bases are TGTGCCAGCAGCGGCCAGCCGGGGAACGCGTACAATGAGCAGTTCTTC. It translates to CASSGQPGNAYNEQFF.

The chain carries TRBV7-8 and TRBJ2-1; tentatively, D is TRBD1 (5 bases). The CDR3 has 14 amino acids. V lost 2 bases, J lost 9 bases, and 14 bases lay in between. Germline CDR1 and CDR2: SGHVS and FQNEAQ. CDR3: CASSLRRGQGEQFF. CDR3 DNA: TGTGCCAGCAGCTTAAGGCGCGGTCAGGGTGAGCAGTTCTTC.

The rearrangement uses TRBV7-9 and TRBJ1-2, with 9 nucleotides matching TRBD1. CDR1 is SEHNR and CDR2 is FQNEAQ in the germline V gene (reference sequence). The CDR3 runs 14 residues. After removal of 5 bases from V and 7 bases from J, the junction contained 8 bases not matched to a gene. CDR3 in amino acids: CASSGGTGPTGYTF. DNA of the CDR3: TGTGCCAGCAGCGGAGGGACAGGGCCGACTGGCTACACCTTC.

The chain recombines TRBV5-4 with TRBJ2-5, with 10 positions matching TRBD2. Germline CDR1 reads SGHNT; CDR2 reads YYREEE (reference sequence). The CDR3 is 17 amino acids. Trimming took 0 bases from V and 2 from J; bases not matched to a gene: 7. CDR3 amino acids: CASSLAVASGSQETQYF. The CDR3 region has the DNA TGTGCCAGCAGCTTGGCCGTGGCTAGCGGGAGTCAAGAGACCCAGTACTTC.

This chain uses TRBV28 with TRBJ1-1; tentative D call: TRBD1 (6 bases). The CDR3 spans 15 residues. Germline V gene sequence: CDR1 MDHEN, CDR2 SYDVKM. The V end was cut by 3 bases, the J end by 1 base, with 12 bases between. CDR3 coding DNA: TGTGCCAGCAGTTTCTTGGACAGACCGAACACTGAAGCTTTCTTT. Amino acid sequence: CASSFLDRPNTEAFF.